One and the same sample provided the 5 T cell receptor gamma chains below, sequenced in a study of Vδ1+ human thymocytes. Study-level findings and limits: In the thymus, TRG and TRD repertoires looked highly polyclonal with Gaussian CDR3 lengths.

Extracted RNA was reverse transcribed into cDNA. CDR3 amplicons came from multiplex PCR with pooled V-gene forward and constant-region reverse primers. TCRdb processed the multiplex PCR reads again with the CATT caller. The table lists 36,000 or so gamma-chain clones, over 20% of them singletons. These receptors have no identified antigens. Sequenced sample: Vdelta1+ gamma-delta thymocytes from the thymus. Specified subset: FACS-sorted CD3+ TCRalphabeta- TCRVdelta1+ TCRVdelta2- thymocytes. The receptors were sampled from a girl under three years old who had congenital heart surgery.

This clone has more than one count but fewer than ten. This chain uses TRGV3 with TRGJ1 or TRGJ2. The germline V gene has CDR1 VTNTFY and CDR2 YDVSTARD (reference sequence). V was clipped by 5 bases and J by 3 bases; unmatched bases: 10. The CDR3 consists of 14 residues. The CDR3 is CATWGRRGYYKKLF. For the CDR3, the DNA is TGTGCCACCTGGGGTCGGCGCGGTTATTATAAGAAACTCTTT.

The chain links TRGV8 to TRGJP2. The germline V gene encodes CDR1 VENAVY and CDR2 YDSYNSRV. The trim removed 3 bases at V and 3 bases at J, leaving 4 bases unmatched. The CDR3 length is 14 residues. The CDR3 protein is CATWDLGSDWIKTF. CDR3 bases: TGTGCCACCTGGGATTTGGGTAGTGATTGGATCAAGACGTTT.

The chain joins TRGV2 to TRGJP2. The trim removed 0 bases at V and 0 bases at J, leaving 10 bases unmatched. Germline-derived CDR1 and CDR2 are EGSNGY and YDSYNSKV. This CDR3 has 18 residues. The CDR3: CATWDGPTPYSSDWIKTF. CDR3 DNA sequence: TGTGCCACCTGGGACGGGCCCACACCTTATAGTAGTGATTGGATCAAGACGTTT.

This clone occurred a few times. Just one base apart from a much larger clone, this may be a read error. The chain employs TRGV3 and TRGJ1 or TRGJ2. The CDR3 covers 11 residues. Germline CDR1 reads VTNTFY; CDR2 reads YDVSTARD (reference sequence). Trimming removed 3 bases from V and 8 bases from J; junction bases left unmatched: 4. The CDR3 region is CATWDDNKKLF. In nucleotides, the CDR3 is TGTGCCACCTGGGACGATAATAAGAAACTCTTT.

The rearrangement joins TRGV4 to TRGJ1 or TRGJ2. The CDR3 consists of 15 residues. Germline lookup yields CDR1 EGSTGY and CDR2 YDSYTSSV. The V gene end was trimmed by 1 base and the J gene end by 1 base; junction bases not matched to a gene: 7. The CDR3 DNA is TGTGCCACCTGGGATGGCCTTCTTAATTATTATAAGAAACTCTTT. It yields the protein CATWDGLLNYYKKLF.